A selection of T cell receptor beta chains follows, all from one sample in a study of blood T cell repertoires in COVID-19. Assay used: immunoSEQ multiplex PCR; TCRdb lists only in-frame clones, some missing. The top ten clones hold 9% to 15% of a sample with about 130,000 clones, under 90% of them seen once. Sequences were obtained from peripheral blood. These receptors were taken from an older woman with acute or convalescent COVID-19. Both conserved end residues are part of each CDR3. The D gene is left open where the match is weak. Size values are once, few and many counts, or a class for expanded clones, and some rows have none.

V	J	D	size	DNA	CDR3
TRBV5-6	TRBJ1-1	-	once	TGTGCCAGCAGCCCGGACAGCACTGAAGCTTTCTTT	CASSPDSTEAFF
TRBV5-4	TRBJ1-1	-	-	TGTGCCAGCTCTGGGCCCGACACTGAAGCTTTCTTT	CASSGPDTEAFF
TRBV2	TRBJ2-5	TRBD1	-	TGTGCCAGCAGTCCGGGCAGGGGGGAGACCCAGTACTTC	CASSPGRGETQYF
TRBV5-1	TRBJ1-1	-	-	TGCGCCAGCAGCTTTAACCCAGGGTTAAAGTCGAACACTGAAGCTTTCTTT	CASSFNPGLKSNTEAFF
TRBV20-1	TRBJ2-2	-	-	TGCAGTGCCAACAGATTCGGGGAGCTGTTTTTT	CSANRFGELFF
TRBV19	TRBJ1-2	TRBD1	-	TGTGCCACCACCGGGACAGGGTTTAACTATGGCTACACCTTC	CATTGTGFNYGYTF
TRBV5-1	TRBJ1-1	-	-	TGCGCCAGCAGAGAACAGCAGGCGGGCACTGAAGCTTTCTTT	CASREQQAGTEAFF
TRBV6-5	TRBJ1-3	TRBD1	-	TGTGCCAGCAGGTCCGGGCTCCAGGGGGACACCATATATTTT	CASRSGLQGDTIYF
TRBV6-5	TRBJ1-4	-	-	TGTGCCACACTCGGGGGGCTTGAAAAACTGTTTTTT	CATLGGLEKLFF
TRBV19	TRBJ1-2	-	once	TGTGCCGCCCGGGACACCCAAGGCGATGGCTACACCTTC	CAARDTQGDGYTF
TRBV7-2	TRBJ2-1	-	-	TGTGCCAGCAGCTTAGAGGGACACCACAATGAGCAGTTCTTC	CASSLEGHHNEQFF
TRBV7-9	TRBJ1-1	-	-	TGTGCCAGCAGCTTGTACGAGGACAGAACCACTCAAGCTTTCTTT	CASSLYEDRTTQAFF
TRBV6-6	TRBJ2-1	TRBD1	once	TGTGCCAGCGCGGGGACAGGTTACATAAATGAGCAGTTCTTC	CASAGTGYINEQFF
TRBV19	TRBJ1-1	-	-	TGTGCCAGTAGTATCACGGGGACTGAAGCTTTCTTT	CASSITGTEAFF
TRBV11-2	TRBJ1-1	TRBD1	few	TGTGCCAGCAGCTCGGGACAGCTTGAAGCTTTCTTT	CASSSGQLEAFF
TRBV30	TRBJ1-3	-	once	TGTGCCTGGAGTCCTGCGGGTCCACCGGGTGACACCATATATTTT	CAWSPAGPPGDTIYF
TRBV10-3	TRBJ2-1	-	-	TGTGCCATCAGTGAATCTAAAAATGAGCAGTTCTTC	CAISESKNEQFF
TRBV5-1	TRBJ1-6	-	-	TGCGCCAGCCGATGGGGGAGGGTCGATTCACCCCTCCACTTT	CASRWGRVDSPLHF
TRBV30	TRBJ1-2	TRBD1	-	TGTGCCTGGAGTGAAGGGACAGGGAATGGCTACACCTTC	CAWSEGTGNGYTF
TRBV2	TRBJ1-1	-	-	TGTGCCAGCAGTGAATTCGGAGTTTTTAACACTGAAGCTTTCTTT	CASSEFGVFNTEAFF
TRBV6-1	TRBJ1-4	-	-	TGTGCCAGCAGTGAAGCCCGAGGGGGGGTTGAAAAACTGTTTTTT	CASSEARGGVEKLFF
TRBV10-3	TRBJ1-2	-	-	TGTGCCATCAACCCAGGGGAGCTTGATTATGGCTACACCTTC	CAINPGELDYGYTF
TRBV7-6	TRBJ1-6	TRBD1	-	TGTGCCAGCAGCCCGGGACAGGGAGTGAATTCACCCCTCCACTTT	CASSPGQGVNSPLHF
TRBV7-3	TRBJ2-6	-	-	TGTGCCAGCAGCTTAACACATACAGTCTCTGGGGCCAACGTCCTGACTTTC	CASSLTHTVSGANVLTF
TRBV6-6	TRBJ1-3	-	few	TGTGCCAGCAGTTTAAACTCCGGAAACACCATATATTTT	CASSLNSGNTIYF